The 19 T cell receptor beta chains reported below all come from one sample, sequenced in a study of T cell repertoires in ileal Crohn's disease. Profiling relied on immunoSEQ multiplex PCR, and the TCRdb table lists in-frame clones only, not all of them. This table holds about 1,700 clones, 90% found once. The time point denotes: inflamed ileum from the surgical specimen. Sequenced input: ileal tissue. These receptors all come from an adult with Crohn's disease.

Written as DNA, the CDR3 is TGTGCCAGCAGTTTAATCAGGGGCCGCTCCTACAATGAGCAGTTCTTC. It is translated as CASSLIRGRSYNEQFF. J is TRBJ2-1 and V is TRBV27; D possibly corresponds to TRBD1 (6 bases). The length of the CDR3 is 16 residues. CDR1 is MNHEY and CDR2 is SMNVEV in the germline V gene (reference sequence). The V and J ends lost 2 bases and 0 bases respectively, with 11 bases between them.

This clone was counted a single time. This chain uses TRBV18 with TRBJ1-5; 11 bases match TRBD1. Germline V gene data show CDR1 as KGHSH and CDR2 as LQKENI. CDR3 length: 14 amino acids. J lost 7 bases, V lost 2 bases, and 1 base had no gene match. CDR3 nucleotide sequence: TGTGCCAGCTCACCAGGACAGGGGGCCCAGCCCCAGCATTTT. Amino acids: CASSPGQGAQPQHF.

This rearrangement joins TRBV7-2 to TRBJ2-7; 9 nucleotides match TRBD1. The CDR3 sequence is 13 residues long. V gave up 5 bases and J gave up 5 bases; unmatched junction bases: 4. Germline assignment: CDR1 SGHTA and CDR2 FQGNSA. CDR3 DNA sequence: TGTGCCAGCAGCGCTCGGACAGGGGACGAGCAGTACTTC. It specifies CASSARTGDEQYF.

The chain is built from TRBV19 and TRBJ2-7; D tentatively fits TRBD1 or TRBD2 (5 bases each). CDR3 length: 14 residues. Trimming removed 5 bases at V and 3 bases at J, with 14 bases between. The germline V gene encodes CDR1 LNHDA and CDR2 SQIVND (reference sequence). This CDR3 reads CASSGTGGSYEQYF. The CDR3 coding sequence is TGTGCCAGTAGTGGAACAGGAGGAAGCTACGAGCAGTACTTC.

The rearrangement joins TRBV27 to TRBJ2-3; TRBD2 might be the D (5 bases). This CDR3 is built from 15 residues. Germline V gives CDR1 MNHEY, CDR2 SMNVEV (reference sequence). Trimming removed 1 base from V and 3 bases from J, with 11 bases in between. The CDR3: CASSLLRPGTDTQYF. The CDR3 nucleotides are TGTGCCAGCAGTTTATTACGCCCGGGGACAGATACGCAGTATTTT.

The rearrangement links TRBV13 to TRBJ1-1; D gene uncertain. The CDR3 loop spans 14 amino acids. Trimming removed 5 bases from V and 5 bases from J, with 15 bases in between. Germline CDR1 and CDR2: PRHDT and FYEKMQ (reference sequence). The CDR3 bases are TGTGCCAGCAGCACCTGGACCGTTGGAACTGAAGCTTTCTTT. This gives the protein CASSTWTVGTEAFF.

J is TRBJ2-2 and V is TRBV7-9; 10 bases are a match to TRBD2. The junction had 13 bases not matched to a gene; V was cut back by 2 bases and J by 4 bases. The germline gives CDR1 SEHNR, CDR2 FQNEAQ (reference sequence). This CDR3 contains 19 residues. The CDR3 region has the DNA TGTGCCAGCAGCTTACCTCGGGCCTCAGCGGGAGGGGGCACCGGGGAGCTGTTTTTT. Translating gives CASSLPRASAGGGTGELFF. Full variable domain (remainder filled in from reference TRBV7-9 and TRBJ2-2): DTGVSQNPRHKITKRGQNVTFRCDPISEHNRLYWYRQTLGQGPEFLTYFQNEAQLEKSRLLSDRFSAERPKGSFSTLEIQRTEQGDSAMYLCASSLPRASAGGGTGELFFGEGSRLTVL.

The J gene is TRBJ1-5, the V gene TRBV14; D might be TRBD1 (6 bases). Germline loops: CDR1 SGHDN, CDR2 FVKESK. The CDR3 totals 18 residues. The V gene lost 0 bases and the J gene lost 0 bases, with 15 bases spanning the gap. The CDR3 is CASSQEARGPYSNQPQHF. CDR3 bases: TGTGCCAGCAGCCAAGAAGCCAGGGGCCCTTATAGCAATCAGCCCCAGCATTTT.

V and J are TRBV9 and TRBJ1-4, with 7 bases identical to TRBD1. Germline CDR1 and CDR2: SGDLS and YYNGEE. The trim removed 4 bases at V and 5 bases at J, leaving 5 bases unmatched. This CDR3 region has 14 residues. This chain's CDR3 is CASSSGGLNEKLFF. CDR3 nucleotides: TGTGCCAGCAGCTCAGGGGGTCTGAATGAAAAACTGTTTTTT.

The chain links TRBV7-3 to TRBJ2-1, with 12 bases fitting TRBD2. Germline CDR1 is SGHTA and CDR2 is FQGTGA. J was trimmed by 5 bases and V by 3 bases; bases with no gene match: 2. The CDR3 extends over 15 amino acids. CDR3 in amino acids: CASSFGLAGNNEQFF. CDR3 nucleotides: TGTGCCAGCAGCTTCGGACTAGCGGGGAACAATGAGCAGTTCTTC.

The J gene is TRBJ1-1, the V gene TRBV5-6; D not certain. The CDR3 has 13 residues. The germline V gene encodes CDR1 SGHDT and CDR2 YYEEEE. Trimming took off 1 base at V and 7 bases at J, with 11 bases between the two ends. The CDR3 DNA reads TGTGCCAGCAGCTTGAGTAACGGGGTTGAAGCTTTCTTT. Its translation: CASSLSNGVEAFF.

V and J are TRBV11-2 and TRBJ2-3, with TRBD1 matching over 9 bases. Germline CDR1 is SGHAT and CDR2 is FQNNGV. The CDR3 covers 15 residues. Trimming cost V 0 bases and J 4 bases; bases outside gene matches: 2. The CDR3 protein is CASSLEGQGADTQYF. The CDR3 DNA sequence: TGTGCCAGCAGCTTAGAGGGACAGGGAGCAGATACGCAGTATTTT.

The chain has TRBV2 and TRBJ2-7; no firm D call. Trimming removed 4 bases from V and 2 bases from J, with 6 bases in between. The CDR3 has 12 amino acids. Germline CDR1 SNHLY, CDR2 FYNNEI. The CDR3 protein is CASSGEAYEQYF. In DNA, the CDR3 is TGTGCCAGCAGTGGTGAGGCCTACGAGCAGTACTTC.

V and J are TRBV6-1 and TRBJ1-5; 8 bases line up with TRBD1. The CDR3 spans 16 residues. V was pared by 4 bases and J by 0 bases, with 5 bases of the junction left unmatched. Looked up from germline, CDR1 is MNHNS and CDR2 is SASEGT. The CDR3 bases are TGTGCCAGCAGTGGACGGACAGGGAATAGCAATCAGCCCCAGCATTTT. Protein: CASSGRTGNSNQPQHF.

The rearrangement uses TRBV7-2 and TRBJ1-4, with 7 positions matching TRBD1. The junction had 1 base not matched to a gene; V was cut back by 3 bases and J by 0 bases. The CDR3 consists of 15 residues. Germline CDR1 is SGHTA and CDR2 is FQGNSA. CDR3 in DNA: TGTGCCAGCAGCTTCCAGGGGGCAACTAATGAAAAACTGTTTTTT. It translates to CASSFQGATNEKLFF.

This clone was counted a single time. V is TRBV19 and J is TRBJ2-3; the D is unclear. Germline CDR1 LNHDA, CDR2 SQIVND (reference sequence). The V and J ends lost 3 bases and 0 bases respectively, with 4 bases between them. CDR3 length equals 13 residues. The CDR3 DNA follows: TGTGCCAGTAGTATCCAGAGCACAGATACGCAGTATTTT. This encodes CASSIQSTDTQYF.

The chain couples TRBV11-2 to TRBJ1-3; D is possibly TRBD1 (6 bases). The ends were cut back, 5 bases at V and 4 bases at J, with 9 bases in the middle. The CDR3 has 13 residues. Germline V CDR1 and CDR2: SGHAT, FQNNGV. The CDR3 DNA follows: TGTGCCAGCAGCACGGGACAAGGAAACACCATATATTTT. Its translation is CASSTGQGNTIYF.

CDR3 coding DNA: TGTGCCAGCTCACCACAGGGGGCTTATGTTAGGGACACTGAAGCTTTCTTT. Protein product: CASSPQGAYVRDTEAFF. The gene calls are TRBV18 and TRBJ1-1; 7 bases agree with TRBD1. In germline, CDR1 is KGHSH, CDR2 LQKENI. J gave up 3 bases and V 1 base, and 11 bases lay outside the gene matches. The CDR3 has 17 residues.

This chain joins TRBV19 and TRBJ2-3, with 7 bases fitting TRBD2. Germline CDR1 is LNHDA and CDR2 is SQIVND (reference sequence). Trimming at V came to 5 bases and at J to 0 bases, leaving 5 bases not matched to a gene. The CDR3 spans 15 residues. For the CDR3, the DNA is TGTGCCAGTAGTCCACTAGCGTGGAGCACAGATACGCAGTATTTT. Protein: CASSPLAWSTDTQYF. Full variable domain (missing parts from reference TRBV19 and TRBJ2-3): DGGITQSPKYLFRKEGQNVTLSCEQNLNHDAMYWYRQDPGQGLRLIYYSQIVNDFQKGDIAEGYSVSREKKESFPLTVTSAQKNPTAFYLCASSPLAWSTDTQYFGPGTRLTVL.